This TCR beta chain was sequenced in a study of T cell responses to AZD1222 COVID-19 vaccine. General study findings and limits: Nearly half of the spike-specific TCRs reportedly recognize variant regions that carry no mutations. At study baseline, merely five or six AZD1222 recipients were seropositive. The donor cohort was predominantly white British with a female majority, and clonal diversity may have been underestimated. Mapped onto spike, vaccine-associated CD4 TCRs spanned it and were dominant at 160-218 and 743-854.

TCRdb keeps only in-frame clones here, not all; method: immunoSEQ multiplex PCR. The table includes roughly 70,000 clones, 75% to 95% detected once. Germline loops: CDR1 MNHEY, CDR2 SMNVEV (reference sequence). Trimming took off 2 bases at V and 2 bases at J, with 13 bases between the two ends. CDR3 length: 17 amino acids. This clone came up once. Its antigen is unidentified. Sequenced material: peripheral blood, taken 28 days after the second dose of the MenACWY control vaccine. This TCR was sampled from an adult who received the MenACWY meningococcal vaccine as a control. The chain carries TRBV27 and TRBJ2-6; D is possibly TRBD1 (6 bases). In nucleotides, the CDR3 is TGTGCCAGCAGTTTACAGGGGCGCTCCACTGGGGCCAACGTCCTGACTTTC. This encodes CASSLQGRSTGANVLTF. Filled out from reference TRBV27 and TRBJ2-6, the complete variable domain reads EAQVTQNPRYLITVTGKKLTVTCSQNMNHEYMSWYRQDPGLGLRQIYYSMNVEVTDKGDVPEGYKVSRKEKRNFPLILESPSPNQTSLYFCASSLQGRSTGANVLTFGAGSRLTVL.